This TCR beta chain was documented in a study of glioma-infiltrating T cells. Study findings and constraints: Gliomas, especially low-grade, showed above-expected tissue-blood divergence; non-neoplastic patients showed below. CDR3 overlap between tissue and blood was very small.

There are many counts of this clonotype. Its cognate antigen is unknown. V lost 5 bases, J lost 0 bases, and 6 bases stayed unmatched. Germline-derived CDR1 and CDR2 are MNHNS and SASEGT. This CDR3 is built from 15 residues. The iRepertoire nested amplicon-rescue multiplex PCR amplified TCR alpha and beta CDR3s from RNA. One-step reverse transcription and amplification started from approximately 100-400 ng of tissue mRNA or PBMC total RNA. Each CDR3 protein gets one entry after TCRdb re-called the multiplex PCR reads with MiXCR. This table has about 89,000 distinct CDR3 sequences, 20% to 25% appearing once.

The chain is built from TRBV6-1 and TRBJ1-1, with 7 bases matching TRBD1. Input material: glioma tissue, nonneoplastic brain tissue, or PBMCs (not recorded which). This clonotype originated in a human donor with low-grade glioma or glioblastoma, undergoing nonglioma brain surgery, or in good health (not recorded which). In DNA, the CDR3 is TGTGCCAGCAGTAACGTCAGGGGGATGAACACTGAAGCTTTCTTT. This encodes CASSNVRGMNTEAFF.